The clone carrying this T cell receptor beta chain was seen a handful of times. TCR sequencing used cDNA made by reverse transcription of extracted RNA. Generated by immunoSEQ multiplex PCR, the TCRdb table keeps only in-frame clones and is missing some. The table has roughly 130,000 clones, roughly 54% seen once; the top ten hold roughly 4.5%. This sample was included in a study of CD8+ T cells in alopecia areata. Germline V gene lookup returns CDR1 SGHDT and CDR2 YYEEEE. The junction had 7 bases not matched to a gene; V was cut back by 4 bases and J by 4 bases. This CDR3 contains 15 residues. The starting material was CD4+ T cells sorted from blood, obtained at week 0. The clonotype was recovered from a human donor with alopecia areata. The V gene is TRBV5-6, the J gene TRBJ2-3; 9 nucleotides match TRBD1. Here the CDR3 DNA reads TGTGCCAGCAGCCAGGGACAGGGCAGTCCAGATACGCAGTATTTT. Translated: CASSQGQGSPDTQYF.